This TCR beta chain was sequenced for a study of cytomegalovirus exposure and HLA in healthy donors. PCR involved 60 Vbeta and 13 Jbeta primers. Using immunoSEQ multiplex PCR, the repertoire was profiled, and TCRdb retains in-frame clones only, with some absent. Of about 160,000 clones detected, around 75% appear once; the ten largest clones hold 1.2% to 1.5%. This receptor was identified in a man younger than 35 in good health and CMV-seronegative. The sequenced sample was PBMCs.

The CDR3 here is CASSPRRGIAGDSRETQYF. In DNA form, the CDR3 reads TGTGCCAGCAGTCCTCGTAGGGGGATAGCGGGAGACAGCCGAGAGACCCAGTACTTC. The rearrangement uses TRBV9 and TRBJ2-5; TRBD2 aligns across 9 bases. Germline CDR1 and CDR2: SGDLS and YYNGEE. The CDR3 has 19 amino acids. The V segment lost 5 bases and the J segment 4 bases; nucleotides outside the gene matches: 21.